Listed here are 14 T cell receptor beta chains from one sample, sequenced in a study of blood T cell repertoires in COVID-19 (dated by TCRdb to the early 2020s). The method was the immunoSEQ multiplex PCR assay. TCRdb limited this immuneACCESS table to in-frame rearrangements with V and J called. A share of clones is missing; checked studies link under half to unresolved V genes, and the rest is unexplained. For this sample the table gives 200,000 to 250,000 clones, of which 84% were detected only once. Around 18% of the sample is taken by the ten largest. The sequenced sample consisted of peripheral blood. These receptors came from an elderly woman with active or convalescent COVID-19.

This sequence joins TRBV5-1 and TRBJ1-1, with 7 bases lining up with TRBD1. V shed 4 bases, J shed 0 bases, and the junction held 6 bases outside the gene matches. This CDR3 has 15 amino acids. CDR1 and CDR2 from the germline V gene are SGHRS and YFSETQ. The CDR3 spells CASSREGQMNTEAFF. For the CDR3, the DNA is TGCGCCAGCAGCCGGGAGGGACAGATGAACACTGAAGCTTTCTTT.

This clone was seen more than once but under ten times. The chain carries TRBV15 and TRBJ1-5; a weak D match, TRBD1 (6 bases). This CDR3 has 15 amino acids. Germline V gene data show CDR1 as LNHNV and CDR2 as YYDKDF (reference sequence). V was trimmed by 3 bases and J by 1 base, leaving 10 bases between them. CDR3 loop: CATSRGGQSNQPQHF. DNA for the CDR3: TGTGCCACCAGCAGGGGTGGACAGAGCAATCAGCCCCAGCATTTT.

The chain has TRBV18 and TRBJ1-4, with D unclear. The CDR3 runs 15 residues. Germline-derived CDR1 and CDR2 are KGHSH and LQKENI. V was pared by 0 bases and J by 4 bases, with 9 bases between. The CDR3 reads CASSPPVTGNEKLFF. CDR3 bases: TGTGCCAGCTCACCACCGGTAACGGGTAATGAAAAACTGTTTTTT.

This clone was picked up many times. This rearrangement joins TRBV3-1 (or the pseudogene TRBV3-2) to TRBJ2-3; 10 bases match TRBD2. V dropped 0 bases and J dropped 1; count of bases not matched to a gene: 7. CDR1 is LGHDT and CDR2 is YNNKEL in the germline V gene (reference sequence). This CDR3 has 18 amino acids. The DNA of the CDR3 is TGTGCCAGCAGCCAAGAGGGACTAGCGCAAAGAGGCACAGATACGCAGTATTTT. This translates into CASSQEGLAQRGTDTQYF.

The V call is TRBV2, the J call TRBJ2-7, with TRBD2 identical over 8 bases. This CDR3 is 14 amino acids long. The V gene end was trimmed by 6 bases and the J gene end by 0 bases; junction bases not matched to a gene: 4. Germline V gene data show CDR1 as SNHLY and CDR2 as FYNNEI. The CDR3 spells CASRPSGSSYEQYF. CDR3 nucleotides: TGTGCCAGCAGGCCAAGCGGGAGCTCCTACGAGCAGTACTTC.

The V gene is TRBV5-4, the J gene TRBJ2-7; D uncertain. CDR1 SGHNT and CDR2 YYREEE come from the germline V gene (reference sequence). The CDR3 totals 14 residues. The germline V and J ends were trimmed by 0 bases and 0 bases, with 7 bases remaining between them. The CDR3 loop is CASSLDLYSYEQYF. CDR3 coding DNA: TGTGCCAGCAGCTTGGATCTGTACTCCTACGAGCAGTACTTC.

The V call is TRBV28, the J call TRBJ2-7; 7 bases are shared with TRBD1. This CDR3 has 15 amino acids. From germline, CDR1 is MDHEN and CDR2 SYDVKM. The trim removed 5 bases at V and 3 bases at J, leaving 10 bases unmatched. The CDR3 here is CASSARGGQSYEQYF. The DNA for the CDR3 is TGTGCCAGCAGTGCCCGAGGGGGACAGAGCTACGAGCAGTACTTC.

This clone has just a few counts. V and J are TRBV7-8 and TRBJ2-7; possible D gene TRBD2, 6 bases. This CDR3 is built from 15 residues. The germline V gene has CDR1 SGHVS and CDR2 FQNEAQ. Deletions cut 5 bases from V and 1 base from J, with 15 bases between. The CDR3 region is CASSPAGRQSYEQYF. The CDR3 DNA is TGTGCCAGCAGCCCCGCGGGGAGACAGTCCTACGAGCAGTACTTC.

J is TRBJ2-1 and V is TRBV18, with 8 bases lining up with TRBD1. The V gene end was trimmed by 1 base and the J gene end by 1 base; junction bases not matched to a gene: 9. The CDR3 covers 18 residues. Germline V gene data show CDR1 as KGHSH and CDR2 as LQKENI. The CDR3: CASSPLRTGGSSYNEQFF. CDR3 bases: TGTGCCAGCTCACCACTCCGCACAGGGGGATCATCCTACAATGAGCAGTTCTTC.

V and J are TRBV7-9 and TRBJ2-1; 8 bases agree with TRBD1. The V segment lost 7 bases and the J segment 4 bases; nucleotides outside the gene matches: 21. CDR3 length equals 19 residues. Germline assignment: CDR1 SEHNR and CDR2 FQNEAQ (reference sequence). CDR3 loop: CASTFLQGALALTYNEQFF. CDR3 sequence (DNA): TGTGCCAGCACCTTTCTGCAGGGGGCTTTGGCCTTGACGTACAATGAGCAGTTCTTC.

This chain links TRBV19 with TRBJ1-2, with 10 bases aligning to TRBD1. The CDR3 has 13 amino acids. Germline loops: CDR1 LNHDA, CDR2 SQIVND (reference sequence). The trim removed 8 bases at V and 1 base at J, leaving 1 base unmatched. Here the CDR3 reads CASGQGDNYGYTF. The CDR3, as DNA: TGTGCCAGTGGACAGGGGGATAACTATGGCTACACCTTC.

The chain carries TRBV7-2 and TRBJ1-5, with 7 nucleotides matching TRBD1. The V gene end was trimmed by 3 bases and the J gene end by 6 bases; junction bases not matched to a gene: 5. The CDR3 contains 14 residues. Per germline, CDR1 SGHTA and CDR2 FQGNSA. This CDR3 is CASSLDRRSQPQHF. CDR3 sequence (DNA): TGTGCCAGCAGCTTGGACAGGAGGAGTCAGCCCCAGCATTTT.

The chain joins TRBV27 to TRBJ2-4, with a tentative D call TRBD1 (6 bases). V was trimmed by 6 bases and J by 1 base, leaving 13 bases between them. CDR3 size: 15 residues. Germline V gene lookup returns CDR1 MNHEY and CDR2 SMNVEV (reference sequence). In DNA form, the CDR3 reads TGTGCCAGCAGGCGCCTACAGGGTGCCAAAAACATTCAGTACTTC. It is translated as CASRRLQGAKNIQYF.

This chain joins TRBV28 and TRBJ1-4; possibly TRBD1 for D (6 bases). Germline V gene sequence: CDR1 MDHEN, CDR2 SYDVKM. Trimming took 4 bases from V and 6 from J, leaving 9 bases between them. The CDR3 spans 13 residues. CDR3 sequence: CASSWDKHEKLFF. CDR3 nucleotides: TGTGCCAGCAGTTGGGACAAACATGAAAAACTGTTTTTT.